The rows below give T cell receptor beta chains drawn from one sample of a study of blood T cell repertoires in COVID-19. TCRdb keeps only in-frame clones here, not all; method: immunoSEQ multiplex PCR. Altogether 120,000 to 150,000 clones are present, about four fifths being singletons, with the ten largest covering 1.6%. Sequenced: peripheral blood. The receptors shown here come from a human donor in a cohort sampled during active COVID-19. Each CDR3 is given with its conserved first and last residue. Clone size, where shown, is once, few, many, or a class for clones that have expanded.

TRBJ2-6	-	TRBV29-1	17	CSVEITVGASGANVLTF
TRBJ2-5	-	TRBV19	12	CASGQSRETQYF
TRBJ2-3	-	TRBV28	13	CATKAGATDTQYF
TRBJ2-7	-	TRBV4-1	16	CASSQDLIRRSYEQYF
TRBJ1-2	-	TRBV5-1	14	CASSSTGDGYGYTF
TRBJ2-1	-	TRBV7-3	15	CASTTVAGGPNEQFF
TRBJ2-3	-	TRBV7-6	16	CASSTRRRGFTDTQYF
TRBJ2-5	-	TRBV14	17	CASSQLVGGEFQETQYF
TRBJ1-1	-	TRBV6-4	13	CASSKGRDTEAFF
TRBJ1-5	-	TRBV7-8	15	CASSDYGEGNQPQHF
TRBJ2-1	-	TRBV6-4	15	CASSDSTSTINEQFF
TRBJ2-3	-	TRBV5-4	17	CASSSASGTGGTDTQYF
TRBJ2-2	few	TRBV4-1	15	CASSLAGGLVGELFF
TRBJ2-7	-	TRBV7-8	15	CASSFRLAGVYEQYF
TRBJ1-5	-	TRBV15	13	CATTAQGNQPQHF
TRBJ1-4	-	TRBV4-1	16	CASSLDRTATNEKLFF
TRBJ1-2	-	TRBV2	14	CASTGSGANYGYTF
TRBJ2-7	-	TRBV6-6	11	CASSTAGEQYF
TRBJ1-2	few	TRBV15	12	CATSRERYGYTF
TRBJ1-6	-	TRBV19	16	CASSITGQEINSPLHF
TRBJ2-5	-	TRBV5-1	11	CASREGETQYF
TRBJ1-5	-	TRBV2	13	CASRRDSNQPQHF
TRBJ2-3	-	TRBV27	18	CASCRERPSTIAIDTQYF
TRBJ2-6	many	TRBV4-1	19	CASSQGSGTGVPGANVLTF
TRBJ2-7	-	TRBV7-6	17	CANSQGVGVSPAYEQYF
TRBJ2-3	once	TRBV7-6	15	CASSLDVSGTDTQYF
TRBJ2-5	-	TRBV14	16	CASSQELTGGQETQYF
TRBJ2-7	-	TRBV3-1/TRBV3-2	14	CASSQDGRDHEQYF
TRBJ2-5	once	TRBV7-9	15	CASSPDSERPETQYF
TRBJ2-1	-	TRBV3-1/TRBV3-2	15	CASSQGLAGNNEQFF
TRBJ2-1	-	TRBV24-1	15	CATSGQTSVYNEQFF
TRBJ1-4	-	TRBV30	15	CAWRTAGGRREKLFF
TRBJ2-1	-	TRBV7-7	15	CASSPTRGTYNEQFF
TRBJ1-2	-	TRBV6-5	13	CASSPGGPYGYTF
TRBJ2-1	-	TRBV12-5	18	CASGLDTRRTGMYNEQFF
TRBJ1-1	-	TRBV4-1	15	CASSLDQGVNTEAFF
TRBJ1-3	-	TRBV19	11	CAGEQGHTIYF
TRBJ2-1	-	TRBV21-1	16	CASITVGPGPGNEQFF
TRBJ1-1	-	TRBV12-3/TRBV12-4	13	CASSLGQLLEAFF
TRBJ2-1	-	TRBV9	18	CASSVVGLTSVTYNEQFF
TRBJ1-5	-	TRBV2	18	CASSPGQGGDYSNQPQHF
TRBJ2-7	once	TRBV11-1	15	CASRIDSLLSYEQYF
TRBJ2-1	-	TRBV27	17	CASSRPGSGRKNNEQFF
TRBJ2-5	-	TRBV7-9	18	CASSLRTSGRRNQETQYF
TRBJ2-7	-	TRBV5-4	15	CASKMGLAGDYEQYF
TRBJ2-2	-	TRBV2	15	CASGSGTRHTGELFF
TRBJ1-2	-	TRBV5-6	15	CASSFGAGIFGGYTF
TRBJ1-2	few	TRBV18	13	CASSPAQGGGYTF
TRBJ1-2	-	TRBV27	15	CASSFGLEGARGYTF
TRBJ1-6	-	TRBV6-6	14	CASSYDTRGSPLHF
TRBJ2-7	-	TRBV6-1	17	CASSEAPSGGGSYEQYF